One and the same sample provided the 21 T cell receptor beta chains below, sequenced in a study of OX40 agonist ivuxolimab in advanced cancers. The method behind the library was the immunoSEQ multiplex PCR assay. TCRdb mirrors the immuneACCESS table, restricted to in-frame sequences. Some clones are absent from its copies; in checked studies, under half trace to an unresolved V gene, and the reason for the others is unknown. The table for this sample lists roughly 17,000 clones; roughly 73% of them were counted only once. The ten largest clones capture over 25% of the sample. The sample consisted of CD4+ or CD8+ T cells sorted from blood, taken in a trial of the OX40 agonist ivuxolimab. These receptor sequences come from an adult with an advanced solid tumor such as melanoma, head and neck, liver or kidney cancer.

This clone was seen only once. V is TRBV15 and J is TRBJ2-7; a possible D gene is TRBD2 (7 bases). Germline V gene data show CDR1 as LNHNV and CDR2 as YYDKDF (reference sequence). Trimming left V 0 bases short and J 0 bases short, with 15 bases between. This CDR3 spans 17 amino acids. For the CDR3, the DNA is TGTGCCACCAGCAGAGAGGGGGCTAGCGGCATCTCCTACGAGCAGTACTTC. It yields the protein CATSREGASGISYEQYF.

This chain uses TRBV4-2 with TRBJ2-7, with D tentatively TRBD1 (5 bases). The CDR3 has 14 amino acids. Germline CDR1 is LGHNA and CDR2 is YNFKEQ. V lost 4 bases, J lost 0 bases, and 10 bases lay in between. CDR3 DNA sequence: TGTGCCAGCAGCCCACAGGAATACTCCTACGAGCAGTACTTC. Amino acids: CASSPQEYSYEQYF.

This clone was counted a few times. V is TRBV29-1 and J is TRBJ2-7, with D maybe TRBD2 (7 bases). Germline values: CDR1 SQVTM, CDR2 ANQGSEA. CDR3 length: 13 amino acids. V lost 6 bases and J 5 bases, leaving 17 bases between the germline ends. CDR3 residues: CSVEGGAHDEQYF. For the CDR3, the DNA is TGCAGCGTGGAGGGGGGGGCGCACGACGAGCAGTACTTC.

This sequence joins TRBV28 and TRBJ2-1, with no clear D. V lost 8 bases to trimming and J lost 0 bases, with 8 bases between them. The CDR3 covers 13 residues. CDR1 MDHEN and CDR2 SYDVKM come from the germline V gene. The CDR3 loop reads CASAPLSYNEQFF. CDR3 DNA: TGTGCCAGCGCTCCTCTCTCCTACAATGAGCAGTTCTTC.

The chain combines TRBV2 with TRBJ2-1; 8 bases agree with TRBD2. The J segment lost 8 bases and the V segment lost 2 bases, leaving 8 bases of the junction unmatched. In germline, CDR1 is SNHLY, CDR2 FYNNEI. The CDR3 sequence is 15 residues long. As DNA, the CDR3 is TGTGCCAGCAGTGAAATACGGGAGGGGCTGGATGAGCAGTTCTTC. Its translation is CASSEIREGLDEQFF.

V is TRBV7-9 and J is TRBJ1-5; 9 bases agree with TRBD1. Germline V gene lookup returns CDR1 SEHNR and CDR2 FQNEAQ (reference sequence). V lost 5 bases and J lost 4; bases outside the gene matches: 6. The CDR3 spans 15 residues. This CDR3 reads CASSNTGTGNQPQHF. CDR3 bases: TGTGCCAGCAGCAACACCGGGACAGGGAATCAGCCCCAGCATTTT.

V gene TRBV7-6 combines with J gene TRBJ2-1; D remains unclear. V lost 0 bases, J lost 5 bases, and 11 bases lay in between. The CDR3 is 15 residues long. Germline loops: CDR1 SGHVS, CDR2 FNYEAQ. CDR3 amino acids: CASSLAEAVHNEQFF. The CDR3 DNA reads TGTGCCAGCAGCTTAGCCGAGGCGGTTCACAATGAGCAGTTCTTC.

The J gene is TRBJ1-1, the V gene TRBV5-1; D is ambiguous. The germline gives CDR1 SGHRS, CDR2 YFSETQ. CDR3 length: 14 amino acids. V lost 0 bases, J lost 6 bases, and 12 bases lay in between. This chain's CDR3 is CASSLAEAGPEAFF. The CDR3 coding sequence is TGCGCCAGCAGCTTGGCCGAAGCCGGACCTGAAGCTTTCTTT.

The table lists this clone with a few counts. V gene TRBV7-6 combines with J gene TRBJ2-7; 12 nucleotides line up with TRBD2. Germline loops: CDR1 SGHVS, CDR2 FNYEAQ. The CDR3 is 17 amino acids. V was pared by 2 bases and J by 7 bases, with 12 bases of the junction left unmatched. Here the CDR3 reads CASSLTSGRSGPGEQYF. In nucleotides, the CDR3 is TGTGCCAGCAGCTTAACTAGCGGGAGGTCTGGCCCTGGGGAGCAGTACTTC. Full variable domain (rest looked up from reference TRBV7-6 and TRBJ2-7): GAGVSQSPRYKVTKRGQDVALRCDPISGHVSLYWYRQALGQGPEFLTYFNYEAQQDKSGLPNDRFSAERPEGSISTLTIQRTEQRDSAMYRCASSLTSGRSGPGEQYFGPGTRLTVT.

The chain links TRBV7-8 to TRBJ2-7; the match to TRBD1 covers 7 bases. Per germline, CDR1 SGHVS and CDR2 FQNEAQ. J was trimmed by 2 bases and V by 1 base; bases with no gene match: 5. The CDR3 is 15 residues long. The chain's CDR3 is CASSLDGQGAYEQYF. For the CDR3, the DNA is TGTGCCAGCAGCTTAGACGGGCAGGGGGCCTACGAGCAGTACTTC.

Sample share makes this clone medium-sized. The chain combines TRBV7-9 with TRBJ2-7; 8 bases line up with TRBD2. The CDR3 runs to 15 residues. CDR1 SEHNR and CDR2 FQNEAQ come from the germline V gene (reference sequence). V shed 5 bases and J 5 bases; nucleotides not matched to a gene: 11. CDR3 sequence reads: CASSTKGTRVHEQYF. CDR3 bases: TGTGCCAGCAGCACAAAAGGGACTAGGGTACACGAGCAGTACTTC. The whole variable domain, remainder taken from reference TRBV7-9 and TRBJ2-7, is DTGVSQNPRHKITKRGQNVTFRCDPISEHNRLYWYRQTLGQGPEFLTYFQNEAQLEKSRLLSDRFSAERPKGSFSTLEIQRTEQGDSAMYLCASSTKGTRVHEQYFGPGTRLTVT.

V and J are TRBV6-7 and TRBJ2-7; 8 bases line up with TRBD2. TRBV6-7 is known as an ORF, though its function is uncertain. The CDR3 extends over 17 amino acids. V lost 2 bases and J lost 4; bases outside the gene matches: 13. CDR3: CASSYPDPSGRSYEQYF. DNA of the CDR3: TGTGCCAGCAGTTACCCTGATCCGAGCGGGAGAAGTTACGAGCAGTACTTC.

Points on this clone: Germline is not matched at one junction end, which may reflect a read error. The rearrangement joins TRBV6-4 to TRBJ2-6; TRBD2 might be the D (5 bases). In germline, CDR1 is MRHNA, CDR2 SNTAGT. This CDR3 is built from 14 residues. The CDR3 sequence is CASGEGQGANVLTF. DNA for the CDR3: TGTGCCAGCGGTGAGGGTCAGGGGGCCAACGTCCTGACTTTC.

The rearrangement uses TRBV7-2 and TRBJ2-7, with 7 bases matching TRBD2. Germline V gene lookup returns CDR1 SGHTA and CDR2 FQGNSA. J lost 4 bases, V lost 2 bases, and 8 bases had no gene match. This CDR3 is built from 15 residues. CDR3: CASSLLLGRQYEQYF. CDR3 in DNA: TGTGCCAGCAGCTTATTGCTCGGGAGGCAATACGAGCAGTACTTC. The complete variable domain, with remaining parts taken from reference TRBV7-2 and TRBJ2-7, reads GAGVSQSPSNKVTEKGKDVELRCDPISGHTALYWYRQSLGQGLEFLIYFQGNSAPDKSGLPSDRFSAERTGGSVSTLTIQRTQQEDSAVYLCASSLLLGRQYEQYFGPGTRLTVT.

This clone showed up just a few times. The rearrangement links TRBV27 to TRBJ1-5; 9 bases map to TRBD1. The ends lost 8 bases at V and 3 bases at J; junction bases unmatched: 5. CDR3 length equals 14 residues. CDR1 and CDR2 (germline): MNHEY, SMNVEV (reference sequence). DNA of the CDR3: TGTGCCAGCCAACAGGGGGCGGACAATCAGCCCCAGCATTTT. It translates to CASQQGADNQPQHF.

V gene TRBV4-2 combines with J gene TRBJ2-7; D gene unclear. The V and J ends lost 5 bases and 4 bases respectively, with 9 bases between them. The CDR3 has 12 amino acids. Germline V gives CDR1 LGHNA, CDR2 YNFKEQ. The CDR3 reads CASSFQGYEQYF. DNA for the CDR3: TGTGCCAGCAGCTTCCAAGGTTACGAGCAGTACTTC.

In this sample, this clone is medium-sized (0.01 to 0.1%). This CDR3 reads CASSVGNLNTGELFF. In nucleotides, the CDR3 is TGTGCCAGCAGCGTTGGGAATTTGAACACCGGGGAGCTGTTTTTT. The rearrangement links TRBV9 to TRBJ2-2; D ambiguous. V was shortened by 2 bases and J by 1 base, with 9 bases between the two germline ends. This CDR3 spans 15 amino acids. The germline V gene has CDR1 SGDLS and CDR2 YYNGEE.

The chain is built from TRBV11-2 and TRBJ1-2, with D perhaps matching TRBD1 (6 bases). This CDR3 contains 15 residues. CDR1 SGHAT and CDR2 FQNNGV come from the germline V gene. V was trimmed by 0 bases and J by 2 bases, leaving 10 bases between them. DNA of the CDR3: TGTGCCAGCAGCTTAGAACAGGGCCTCAACTATGGCTACACCTTC. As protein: CASSLEQGLNYGYTF.

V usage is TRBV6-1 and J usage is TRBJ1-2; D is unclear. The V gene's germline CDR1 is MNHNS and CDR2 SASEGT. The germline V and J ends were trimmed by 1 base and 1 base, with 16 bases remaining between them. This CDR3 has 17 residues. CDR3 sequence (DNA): TGTGCCAGCAGTGAAGTCGGCAGGCCCACTTTTAACTATGGCTACACCTTC. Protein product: CASSEVGRPTFNYGYTF.

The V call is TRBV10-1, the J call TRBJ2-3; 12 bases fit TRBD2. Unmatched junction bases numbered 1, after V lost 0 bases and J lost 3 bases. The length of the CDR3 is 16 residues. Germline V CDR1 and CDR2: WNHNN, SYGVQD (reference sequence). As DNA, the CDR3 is TGCGCCAGCAGTGAGTCCGGGACTAGCGGGACAGATACGCAGTATTTT. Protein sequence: CASSESGTSGTDTQYF.

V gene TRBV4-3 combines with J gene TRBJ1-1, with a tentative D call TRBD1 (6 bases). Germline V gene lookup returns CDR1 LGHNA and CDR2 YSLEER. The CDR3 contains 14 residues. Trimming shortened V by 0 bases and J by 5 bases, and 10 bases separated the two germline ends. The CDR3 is CASSQDGRGTEAFF. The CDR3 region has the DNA TGCGCCAGCAGCCAAGATGGTAGGGGGACTGAAGCTTTCTTT.